The 5 T cell receptor beta chains given below trace back to one sample, sequenced in a study of T-cell reconstitution after alpha-beta-depleted transplantation in children. For TCRbeta, the library was prepared with unique molecular identifiers. From the PCR reads, TCRdb called clonotypes with MiXCR, one entry per CDR3 protein. The sample yields 550,000 to 800,000 distinct CDR3 sequences, over 10% seen once. The starting material was PBMCs, obtained before TCRalphabeta/CD19-depleted stem cell transplant. The receptors shown here come from a girl aged 2-15 years with congenital amegakaryocytic thrombocytopenia, due to receive a stem cell transplant.

Ten or more counts support this clonotype. V gene TRBV20-1 combines with J gene TRBJ2-7, with a tentative D call TRBD2 (5 bases). V gave up 5 bases and J gave up 0 bases, with 17 bases separating them. This CDR3 has 15 residues. Germline V gene lookup returns CDR1 DFQATT and CDR2 SNEGSKA (reference sequence). CDR3 region: CSALGDSRSSYEQYF. CDR3 DNA sequence: TGCAGTGCTTTGGGAGATAGCCGGAGCTCCTACGAGCAGTACTTC.

For this clonotype: A much larger clone lies one base from this, so it may be a read error. The rearrangement joins TRBV5-1 to TRBJ2-3, with D perhaps TRBD1 (5 bases). Gene TRBJ1-5 matches the end of the DNA better, so the J call may be wrong. This CDR3 is built from 15 residues. CDR1 and CDR2 (germline): SGHRS, YFSETQ. The CDR3 DNA follows: TGCGCCAGCAACTTAGCGGGAGTCCAGACAGATACGCAGCATTTT. It yields the protein CASNLAGVQTDTQHF.

The table lists this clonotype with a few counts. The chain employs TRBV2 and TRBJ1-1; D is unclear. CDR1 and CDR2 from the germline V gene are SNHLY and FYNNEI. V shed 8 bases and J shed 5 bases, with 18 bases lying between them. The CDR3 sequence is 14 residues long. CDR3: CASSVDAGWTEAFF. Here the CDR3 DNA reads TGTGCCAGCTCAGTGGACGCGGGGTGGACTGAAGCTTTCTTT.

This clonotype was detected ten times or more. This sequence joins TRBV29-1 and TRBJ2-7; possibly TRBD1 for D (5 bases). The V end was cut by 0 bases, the J end by 3 bases, with 9 bases between. The CDR3 spans 13 residues. The germline gives CDR1 SQVTM, CDR2 ANQGSEA. The CDR3 protein is CSVEDTQGYEQYF. CDR3 in DNA: TGCAGCGTTGAAGATACCCAGGGCTACGAGCAGTACTTC.

J is TRBJ1-3 and V is TRBV7-2; D unclear. The length of the CDR3 is 14 residues. With 3 bases removed from V and 8 bases from J, the gap between germline ends came to 14 bases. Germline CDR1 is SGHTA and CDR2 is FQGNSA. CDR3: CASSFSGDTDTIYF. The CDR3 DNA is TGTGCCAGCAGCTTCAGTGGTGACACGGACACCATATATTTT.